The rows below give T cell receptor beta chains drawn from one sample of a study of naive and memory T cell subsets. TCRdb used MiXCR to reprocess the UMI-ligation and nested PCR reads, holding one entry per CDR3 protein. The table records about 120,000 distinct CDR3 sequences, 35% to 45% of them present only once. Sequencing was done on a sample of central memory CD4+ T cells from blood. The receptors were gathered from a human donor in good health. CDR3s include the opening cysteine and the closing phenylalanine or tryptophan. A D gene is named only where the DNA matches it firmly. Where a row states a size, it is once, few, many or the class of an expanded clone; other rows omit it.

CDR3 protein | CDR3 DNA | clone size | V gene | D gene | J gene
CSAGGTGSYEQYF | TGCAGCGCCGGCGGGACAGGGTCCTACGAGCAGTACTTC | many | TRBV29-1 | TRBD1 | TRBJ2-7
CASSQYRDRRNTGELFF | TGTGCCAGCAGTCAGTACCGGGACAGGAGGAACACCGGGGAGCTGTTTTTT | NA | TRBV3-1 | TRBD1 | TRBJ2-2
CSVPSHRDPTGKLFF | TGCAGTGTTCCCTCCCACAGAGACCCAACCGGAAAACTGTTTTTT | few | TRBV20-1 | NA | TRBJ1-4
CASTGTLAQYF | TGTGCCAGCACCGGGACTCTTGCACAGTACTTC | NA | TRBV2 | NA | TRBJ2-5
CSAGGSPNYYGYTF | TGCAGCGCCGGAGGTAGTCCGAACTACTATGGCTACACCTTC | NA | TRBV29-1 | NA | TRBJ1-2
CSVFSEEGSSYNEQLF | TGCAGCGTTTTCTCTGAGGAGGGGAGCTCCTACAATGAGCAGCTCTTC | NA | TRBV29-1 | NA | TRBJ2-1
CASSYVGLAGVNEQFF | TGTGCCAGCAGTTACGTGGGACTAGCGGGAGTCAATGAGCAGTTCTTC | few | TRBV6-5 | TRBD2 | TRBJ2-1
CASSSRQGYSPLHF | TGTGCCAGCAGTTCGCGACAGGGTTACTCACCCCTCCACTTT | NA | TRBV27 | TRBD1 | TRBJ1-6
CASSLKTGTGELFF | TGTGCCAGCAGCCTAAAGACAGGGACCGGGGAGCTGTTTTTT | few | TRBV2 | TRBD1 | TRBJ2-2
CASSYKRPIDTQYF | TGTGCCAGCAGTTACAAAAGACCAATAGATACGCAGTATTTT | few | TRBV6-2/TRBV6-3 | NA | TRBJ2-3
CASSSDMPLNEQFF | TGTGCCAGCAGCTCGGACATGCCCCTGAATGAGCAGTTCTTC | NA | TRBV7-2 | NA | TRBJ2-1
CAQAAYRGSGELFF | TGTGCCCAAGCGGCCTATCGGGGGTCCGGGGAGCTGTTTTTT | few | TRBV11-2 | NA | TRBJ2-2
CASSHVPGTGNTIYF | TGTGCCAGCAGCCACGTTCCGGGGACTGGAAACACCATATATTTT | NA | TRBV14 | NA | TRBJ1-3
CASSRRQAKQYF | TGTGCCAGCAGCCGAAGACAGGCCAAGCAGTACTTC | few | TRBV7-9 | NA | TRBJ2-7
CASSHQAFFSGEQFF | TGTGCCAGCAGCCATCAAGCATTTTTCTCCGGTGAGCAGTTCTTC | NA | TRBV3-1 | NA | TRBJ2-1
CASRRTGAGNTIYF | TGTGCCAGCAGGAGGACAGGGGCTGGAAACACCATATATTTT | NA | TRBV6-5 | TRBD1 | TRBJ1-3
CSVLQVLRGEQFF | TGCAGCGTTCTCCAGGTCCTCCGGGGTGAGCAGTTCTTC | few | TRBV29-1 | NA | TRBJ2-1
CASSQAGGEGQPQHF | TGTGCCAGCAGCCAGGCAGGGGGAGAGGGACAGCCCCAGCATTTT | few | TRBV3-1 | TRBD1 | TRBJ1-5
CASSQIRQGQNTGELFF | TGCGCCAGCAGCCAAATCCGACAGGGTCAGAACACCGGGGAGCTGTTTTTT | NA | TRBV5-1 | TRBD1 | TRBJ2-2
CSASTQGETQYF | TGCAGTGCTAGTACACAGGGGGAGACCCAGTACTTC | NA | TRBV20-1 | TRBD1 | TRBJ2-5
CASKSGTAHSNQPQHF | TGTGCCAGCAAGTCCGGGACAGCCCATAGCAATCAGCCCCAGCATTTT | NA | TRBV28 | TRBD1 | TRBJ1-5
CASRKTGEAFF | TGTGCCAGCAGAAAAACAGGGGAAGCTTTCTTT | NA | TRBV6-5 | NA | TRBJ1-1